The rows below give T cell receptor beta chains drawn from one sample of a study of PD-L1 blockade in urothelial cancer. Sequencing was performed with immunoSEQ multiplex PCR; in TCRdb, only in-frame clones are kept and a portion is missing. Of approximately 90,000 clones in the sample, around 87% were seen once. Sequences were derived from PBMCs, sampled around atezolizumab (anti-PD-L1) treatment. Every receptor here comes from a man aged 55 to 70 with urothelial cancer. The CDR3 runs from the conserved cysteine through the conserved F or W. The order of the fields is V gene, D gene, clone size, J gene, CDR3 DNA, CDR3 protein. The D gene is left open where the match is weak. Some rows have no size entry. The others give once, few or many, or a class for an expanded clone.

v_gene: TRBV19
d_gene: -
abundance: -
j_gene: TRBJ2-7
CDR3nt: TGTGCCAGTAACAATCGTGGCTACGAGCAGTACTTC
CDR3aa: CASNNRGYEQYF

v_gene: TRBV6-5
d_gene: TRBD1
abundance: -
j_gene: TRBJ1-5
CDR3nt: TGTGCCAGCAGCAGGGACAGGAAGAGTCAGCCCCAGCATTTT
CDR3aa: CASSRDRKSQPQHF

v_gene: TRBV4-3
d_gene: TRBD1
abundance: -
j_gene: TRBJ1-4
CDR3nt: TGCGCCAGCAGCCAATTACAGGGGGAAAAACTGTTTTTT
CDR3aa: CASSQLQGEKLFF

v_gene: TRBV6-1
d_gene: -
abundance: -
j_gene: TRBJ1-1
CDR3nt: TGTGCCAGCATAGCACAGGTAAACACTGAAGCTTTCTTT
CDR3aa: CASIAQVNTEAFF

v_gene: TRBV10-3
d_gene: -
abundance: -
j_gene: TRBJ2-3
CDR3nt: TGTGCCATCAGCTCCTCGGGAGCGACAGATACGCAGTATTTT
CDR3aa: CAISSSGATDTQYF

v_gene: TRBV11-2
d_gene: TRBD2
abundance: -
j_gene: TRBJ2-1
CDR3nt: TGTGCCAGCAGCTTACGGGCGGGGGGGGTAGTTTACAATGAGCAGTTCTTC
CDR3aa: CASSLRAGGVVYNEQFF

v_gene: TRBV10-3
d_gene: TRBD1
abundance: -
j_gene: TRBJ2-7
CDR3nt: TGTGCCATCAGTATTCCCCGGGACAGGGACTACTACGAGCAGTACTTC
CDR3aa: CAISIPRDRDYYEQYF

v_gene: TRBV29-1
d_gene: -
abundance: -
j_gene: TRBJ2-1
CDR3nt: TGCAGCGTTGTCCGGGGTACCTACAATGAGCAGTTCTTC
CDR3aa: CSVVRGTYNEQFF

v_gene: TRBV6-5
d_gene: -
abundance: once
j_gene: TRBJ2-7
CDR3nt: TGTGCCAGCAGTTACTCGAGGGAGGTCTACGAGCAGTACTTC
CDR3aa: CASSYSREVYEQYF

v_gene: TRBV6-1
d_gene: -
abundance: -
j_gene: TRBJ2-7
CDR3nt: TGTGCCAGCAGTCCTAGGCCATGGGACGAGCAGTACTTC
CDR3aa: CASSPRPWDEQYF

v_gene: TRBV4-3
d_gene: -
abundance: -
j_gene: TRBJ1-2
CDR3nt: TGCGCCAGCAGCCAAGATAGGGGGAGAGGCTACACCTTC
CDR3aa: CASSQDRGRGYTF

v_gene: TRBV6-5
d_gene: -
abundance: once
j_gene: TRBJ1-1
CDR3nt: TGTGCCAGCAGGACGACGGGGGGCACTGAAGCTTTCTTT
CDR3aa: CASRTTGGTEAFF

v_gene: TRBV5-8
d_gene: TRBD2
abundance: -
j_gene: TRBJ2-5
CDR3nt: TGTGCCAGCAGCTTGGGGCGGGGGGGCCGAGAGACCCAGTACTTC
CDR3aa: CASSLGRGGRETQYF

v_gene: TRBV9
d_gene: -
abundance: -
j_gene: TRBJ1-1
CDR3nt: TGTGCCAGCAGCCCCGTCATGGTCGGCACTGAAGCTTTCTTT
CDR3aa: CASSPVMVGTEAFF

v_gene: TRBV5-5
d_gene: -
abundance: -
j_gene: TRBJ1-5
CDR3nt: TGTGCCAGCAGCTTGATCCAGGGTTCTTGGGATCAGCCCCAGCATTTT
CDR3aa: CASSLIQGSWDQPQHF

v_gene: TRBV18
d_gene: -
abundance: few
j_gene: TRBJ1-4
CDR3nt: TGTGCCAGCTCACTGAATGGACAAAAACTTAATGAAAAACTGTTTTTT
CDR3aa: CASSLNGQKLNEKLFF

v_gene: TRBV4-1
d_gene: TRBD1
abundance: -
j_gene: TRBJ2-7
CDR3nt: TGCGCCAGCAGCCGAGGGAGATTAGGGACAGGGAGCAACGAGCAGTACTTC
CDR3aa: CASSRGRLGTGSNEQYF

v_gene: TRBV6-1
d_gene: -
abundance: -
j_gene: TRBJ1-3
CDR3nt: TGTGCCAGCAGTGAATCCTTGGCAGTGACAGGAAACACCATATATTTT
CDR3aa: CASSESLAVTGNTIYF

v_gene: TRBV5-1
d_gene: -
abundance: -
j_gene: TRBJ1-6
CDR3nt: TGCGCCAGCAGCTTGGTGTCGGAGAATTCACCCCTCCACTTT
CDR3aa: CASSLVSENSPLHF

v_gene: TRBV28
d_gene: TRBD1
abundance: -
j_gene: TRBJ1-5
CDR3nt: TGTGCCAGCAGCACTACAGGGGGCGCTTCTCAGCCCCAGCATTTT
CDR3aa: CASSTTGGASQPQHF

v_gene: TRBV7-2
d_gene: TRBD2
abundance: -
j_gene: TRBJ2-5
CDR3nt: TGTGCCAGCAGCTTCCAGCGGGGGCAAGAGACCCAGTACTTC
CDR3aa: CASSFQRGQETQYF

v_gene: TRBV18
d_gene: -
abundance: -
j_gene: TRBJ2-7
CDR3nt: TGTGCCAGCTCAGATATGATGGTCAGCTCCTACGAGCAGTACTTC
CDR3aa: CASSDMMVSSYEQYF

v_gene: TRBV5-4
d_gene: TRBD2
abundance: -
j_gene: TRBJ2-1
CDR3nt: TGTGCCAGCAGCTTGGAGGGACTAGCGGGGAATGAGCAGTTCTTC
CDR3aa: CASSLEGLAGNEQFF

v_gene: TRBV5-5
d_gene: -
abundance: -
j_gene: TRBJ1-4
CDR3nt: TGTGCCAGCAGCTTGGCAGGACAGAGAGGGAAAGCAACTAATGAAAAACTGTTTTTT
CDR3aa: CASSLAGQRGKATNEKLFF

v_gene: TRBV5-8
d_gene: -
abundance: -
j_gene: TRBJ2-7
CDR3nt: TGTGCCAGCAGCTTGGTAGCAGAGCAGTACTTC
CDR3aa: CASSLVAEQYF

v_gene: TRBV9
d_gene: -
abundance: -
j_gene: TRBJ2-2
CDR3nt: TGTGCCAGCAGCCTAGGGGGTGGGGGGACCGGGGAGCTGTTTTTT
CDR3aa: CASSLGGGGTGELFF

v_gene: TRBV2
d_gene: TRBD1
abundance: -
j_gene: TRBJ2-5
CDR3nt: TGTGCCAGCAGTGCCCCGCTAGGACAGGGCGAGGGGGAGACCCAGTACTTC
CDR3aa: CASSAPLGQGEGETQYF

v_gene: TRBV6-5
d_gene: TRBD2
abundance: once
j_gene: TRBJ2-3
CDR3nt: TGTGCCAGCAGTTACAGGGCTAGCGGAGATACGCAGTATTTT
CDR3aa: CASSYRASGDTQYF

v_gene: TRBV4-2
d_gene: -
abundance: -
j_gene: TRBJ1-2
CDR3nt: TGTGCCAGCAGCCCGACCCGGGTGGGGCCATCGCGTGGCTACACCTTC
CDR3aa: CASSPTRVGPSRGYTF

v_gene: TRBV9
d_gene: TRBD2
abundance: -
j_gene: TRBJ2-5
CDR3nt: TGTGCCAGCAGCTCGCGGGGGGGAGGAGAGACCCAGTACTTC
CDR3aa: CASSSRGGGETQYF

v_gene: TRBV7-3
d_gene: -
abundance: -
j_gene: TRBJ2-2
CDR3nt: TGTGCCAGCAGCGCGAGCGGAAACACCGGGGAGCTGTTTTTT
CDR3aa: CASSASGNTGELFF

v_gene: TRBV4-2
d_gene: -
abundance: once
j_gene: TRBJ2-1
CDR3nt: TGTGCCAGCAGCCTTGGCCCGGGAAGTACTAACAATGAGCAGTTCTTC
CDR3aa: CASSLGPGSTNNEQFF

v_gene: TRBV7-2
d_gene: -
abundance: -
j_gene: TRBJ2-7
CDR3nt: TGTGCCAGCAGCCCCAAGAGCTCCTACGAGCAGTACTTC
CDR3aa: CASSPKSSYEQYF

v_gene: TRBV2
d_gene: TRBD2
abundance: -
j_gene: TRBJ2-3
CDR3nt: TGTGCCAGCAATCCGGGGGGGAGAGGGGATACGCAGTATTTT
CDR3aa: CASNPGGRGDTQYF

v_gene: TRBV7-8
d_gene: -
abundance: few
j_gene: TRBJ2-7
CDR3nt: TGTGCCAGCACCAGGGACAACTACGAGCAGTACTTC
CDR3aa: CASTRDNYEQYF

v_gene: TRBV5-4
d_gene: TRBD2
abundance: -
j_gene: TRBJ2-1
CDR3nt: TGTGCCAGCAGCTCGCATAGCGGGATGAATGAGCAGTTCTTC
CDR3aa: CASSSHSGMNEQFF

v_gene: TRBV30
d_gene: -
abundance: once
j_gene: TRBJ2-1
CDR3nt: TGTGCCTGGACCTCTCAGGCCGGAAGCCGCGACGAGCAGTTCTTC
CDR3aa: CAWTSQAGSRDEQFF

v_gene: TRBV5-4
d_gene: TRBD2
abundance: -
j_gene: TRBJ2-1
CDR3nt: TGTGCCAGCAGCTTGGCCGGGCTAGCGGGGAAGAATGAGCAGTTCTTC
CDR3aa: CASSLAGLAGKNEQFF

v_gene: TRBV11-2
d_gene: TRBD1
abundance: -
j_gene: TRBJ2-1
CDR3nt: TGTGCCAGCAGGGTCACAGGGGCAAATGAGCAGTTCTTC
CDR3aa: CASRVTGANEQFF

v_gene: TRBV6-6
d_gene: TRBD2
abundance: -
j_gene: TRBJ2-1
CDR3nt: TGTGCCAGCGGGCCGGCGGGAGCCCACTACAATGAGCAGTTCTTC
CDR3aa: CASGPAGAHYNEQFF

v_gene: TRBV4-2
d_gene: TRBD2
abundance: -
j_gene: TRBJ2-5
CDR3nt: TGTGCCAGCAGCCAAGAAAGGACTAGCGGGCCTCAAGAGACCCAGTACTTC
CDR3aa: CASSQERTSGPQETQYF